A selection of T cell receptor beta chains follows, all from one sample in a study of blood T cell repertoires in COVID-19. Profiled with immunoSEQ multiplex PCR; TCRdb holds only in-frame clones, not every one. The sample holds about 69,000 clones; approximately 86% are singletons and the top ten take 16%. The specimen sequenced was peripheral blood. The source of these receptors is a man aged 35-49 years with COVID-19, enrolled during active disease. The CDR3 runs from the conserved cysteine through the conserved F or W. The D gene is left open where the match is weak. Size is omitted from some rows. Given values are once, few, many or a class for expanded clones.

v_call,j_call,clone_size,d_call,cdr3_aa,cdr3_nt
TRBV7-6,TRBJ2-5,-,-,CASSVQETQYF,TGTGCCAGCAGCGTACAAGAGACCCAGTACTTC
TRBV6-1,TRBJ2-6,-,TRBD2,CASSDPRGGRSGANVLTF,TGTGCCAGCAGTGACCCAAGGGGCGGGAGATCTGGGGCCAACGTCCTGACTTTC
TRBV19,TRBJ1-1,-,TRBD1,CASIRTGRNTEAFF,TGTGCCAGTATTCGGACAGGGCGGAACACTGAAGCTTTCTTT
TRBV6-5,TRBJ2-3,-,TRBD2,CASRPLAGAADTQYF,TGTGCCAGCAGGCCTCTAGCGGGGGCCGCGGATACGCAGTATTTT
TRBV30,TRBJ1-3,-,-,CAWTLHSGNTIYF,TGTGCCTGGACCCTACATAGCGGAAACACCATATATTTT
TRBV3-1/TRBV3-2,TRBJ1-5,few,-,CASSLSINQPQHF,TGTGCCAGCAGCCTAAGCATCAATCAGCCCCAGCATTTT
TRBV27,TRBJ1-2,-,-,CASRGEGLDGYTF,TGTGCCAGCAGGGGGGAGGGGCTGGACGGCTACACCTTC
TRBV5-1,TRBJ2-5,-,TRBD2,CASSLISGTSGGAGQETQYF,TGCGCCAGCAGCTTGATATCAGGGACTAGCGGGGGGGCCGGGCAAGAGACCCAGTACTTC
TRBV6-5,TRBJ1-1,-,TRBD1,CASSYGIGTAGEAFF,TGTGCCAGCAGTTACGGCATAGGGACAGCCGGCGAAGCTTTCTTT
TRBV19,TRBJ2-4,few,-,CASMGGESKNIQYF,TGTGCCAGTATGGGGGGAGAATCCAAAAACATTCAGTACTTC
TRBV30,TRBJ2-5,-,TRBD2,CAWSDPSGGQETQYF,TGTGCCTGGAGTGACCCTAGCGGGGGTCAAGAGACCCAGTACTTC
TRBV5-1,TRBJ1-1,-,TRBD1,CASSSTGTGGTEAFF,TGCGCCAGCAGTTCCACCGGGACAGGGGGCACTGAAGCTTTCTTT
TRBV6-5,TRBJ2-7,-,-,CASLGNRYEQYF,TGTGCCAGCCTCGGGAACCGGTACGAGCAGTACTTC
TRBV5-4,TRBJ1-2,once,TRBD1,CASKLTGGVDYTF,TGTGCCAGCAAACTGACAGGGGGCGTCGACTACACCTTC
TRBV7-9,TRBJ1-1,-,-,CASSLGQVTEAFF,TGTGCCAGCAGCTTAGGTCAGGTCACTGAAGCTTTCTTT
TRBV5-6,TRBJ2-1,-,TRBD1,CASTRTGGKNEQFF,TGTGCCAGCACCAGGACAGGGGGCAAGAATGAGCAGTTCTTC
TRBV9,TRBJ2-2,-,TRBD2,CASSARGGTGELFF,TGTGCCAGCAGTGCCCGGGGAGGGACCGGGGAGCTGTTTTTT
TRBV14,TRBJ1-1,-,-,CASSINWLSTEAFF,TGTGCCAGCAGCATAAACTGGTTGAGCACTGAAGCTTTCTTT
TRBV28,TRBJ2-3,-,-,CASSLRADTQYF,TGTGCCAGCAGTCTGAGGGCGGATACGCAGTATTTT
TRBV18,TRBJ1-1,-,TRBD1,CASSLRQGNTEAFF,TGTGCCAGCTCACTCCGACAGGGCAACACTGAAGCTTTCTTT